The TCR beta chain under discussion was sequenced for a study of blood T cell repertoires in COVID-19. Study overall: Sites across the United States, Italy and Spain contributed samples from acute and convalescent COVID-19.

The CDR3 loop spans 17 amino acids. V lost 2 bases and J 1 base, leaving 16 bases between the germline ends. Per the study methods: For nucleated cells, counts were estimated from reference gene primer amplification. Produced via immunoSEQ multiplex PCR; TCRdb's table is partial and in-frame only. Clonal size and the V and J genes are those of that table, whereas D and trimming came from the DNA. The data contain 240,000 or so clones, 60% to 75% of them singletons. The V and J genes are TRBV5-3 and TRBJ1-5; TRBD1 might be the D (5 bases). TRBV5-3 is an ORF, and what it does is uncertain. The sequence came from a woman of 80 years or more with acute or convalescent COVID-19. The sample consisted of peripheral blood. In nucleotides, the CDR3 is TGTGCCAGAAGCTTAAGTTTGACAGAAAAAAGCAATCAGCCCCAGCATTTT. Residues: CARSLSLTEKSNQPQHF.